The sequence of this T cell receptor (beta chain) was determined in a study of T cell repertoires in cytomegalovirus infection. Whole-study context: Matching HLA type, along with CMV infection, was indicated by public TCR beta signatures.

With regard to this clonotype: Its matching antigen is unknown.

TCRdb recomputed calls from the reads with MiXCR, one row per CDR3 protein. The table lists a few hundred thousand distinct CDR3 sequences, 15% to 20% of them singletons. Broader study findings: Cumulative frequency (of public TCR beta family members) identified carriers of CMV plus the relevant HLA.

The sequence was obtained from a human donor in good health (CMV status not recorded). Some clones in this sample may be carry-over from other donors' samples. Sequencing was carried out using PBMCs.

The CDR3 spells CASSVSSGGPSYNEQFF. For the CDR3, the DNA is TGTGCCAGCAGCGTATCTAGCGGGGGCCCCTCCTACAATGAGCAGTTCTTC. The chain couples TRBV9 to TRBJ2-1, with TRBD2 matching over 10 bases. From germline, CDR1 is SGDLS and CDR2 YYNGEE. Germline trimming cut 1 base from V and 0 bases from J; bases unmatched to any gene: 4. The CDR3 extends over 17 amino acids.